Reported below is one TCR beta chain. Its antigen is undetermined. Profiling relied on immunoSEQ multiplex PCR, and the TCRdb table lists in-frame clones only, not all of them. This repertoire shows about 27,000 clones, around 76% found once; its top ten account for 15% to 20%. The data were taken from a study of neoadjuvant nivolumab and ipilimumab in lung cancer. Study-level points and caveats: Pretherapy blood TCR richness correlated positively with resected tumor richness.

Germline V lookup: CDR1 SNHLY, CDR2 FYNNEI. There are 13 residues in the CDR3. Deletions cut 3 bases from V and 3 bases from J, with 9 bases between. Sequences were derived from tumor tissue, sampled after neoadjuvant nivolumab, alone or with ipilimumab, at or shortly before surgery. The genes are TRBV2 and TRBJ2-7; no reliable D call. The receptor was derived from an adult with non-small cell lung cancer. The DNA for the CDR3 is TGTGCCAGCAGTGATAGGTGGGGCTACGAGCAGTACTTC. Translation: CASSDRWGYEQYF.